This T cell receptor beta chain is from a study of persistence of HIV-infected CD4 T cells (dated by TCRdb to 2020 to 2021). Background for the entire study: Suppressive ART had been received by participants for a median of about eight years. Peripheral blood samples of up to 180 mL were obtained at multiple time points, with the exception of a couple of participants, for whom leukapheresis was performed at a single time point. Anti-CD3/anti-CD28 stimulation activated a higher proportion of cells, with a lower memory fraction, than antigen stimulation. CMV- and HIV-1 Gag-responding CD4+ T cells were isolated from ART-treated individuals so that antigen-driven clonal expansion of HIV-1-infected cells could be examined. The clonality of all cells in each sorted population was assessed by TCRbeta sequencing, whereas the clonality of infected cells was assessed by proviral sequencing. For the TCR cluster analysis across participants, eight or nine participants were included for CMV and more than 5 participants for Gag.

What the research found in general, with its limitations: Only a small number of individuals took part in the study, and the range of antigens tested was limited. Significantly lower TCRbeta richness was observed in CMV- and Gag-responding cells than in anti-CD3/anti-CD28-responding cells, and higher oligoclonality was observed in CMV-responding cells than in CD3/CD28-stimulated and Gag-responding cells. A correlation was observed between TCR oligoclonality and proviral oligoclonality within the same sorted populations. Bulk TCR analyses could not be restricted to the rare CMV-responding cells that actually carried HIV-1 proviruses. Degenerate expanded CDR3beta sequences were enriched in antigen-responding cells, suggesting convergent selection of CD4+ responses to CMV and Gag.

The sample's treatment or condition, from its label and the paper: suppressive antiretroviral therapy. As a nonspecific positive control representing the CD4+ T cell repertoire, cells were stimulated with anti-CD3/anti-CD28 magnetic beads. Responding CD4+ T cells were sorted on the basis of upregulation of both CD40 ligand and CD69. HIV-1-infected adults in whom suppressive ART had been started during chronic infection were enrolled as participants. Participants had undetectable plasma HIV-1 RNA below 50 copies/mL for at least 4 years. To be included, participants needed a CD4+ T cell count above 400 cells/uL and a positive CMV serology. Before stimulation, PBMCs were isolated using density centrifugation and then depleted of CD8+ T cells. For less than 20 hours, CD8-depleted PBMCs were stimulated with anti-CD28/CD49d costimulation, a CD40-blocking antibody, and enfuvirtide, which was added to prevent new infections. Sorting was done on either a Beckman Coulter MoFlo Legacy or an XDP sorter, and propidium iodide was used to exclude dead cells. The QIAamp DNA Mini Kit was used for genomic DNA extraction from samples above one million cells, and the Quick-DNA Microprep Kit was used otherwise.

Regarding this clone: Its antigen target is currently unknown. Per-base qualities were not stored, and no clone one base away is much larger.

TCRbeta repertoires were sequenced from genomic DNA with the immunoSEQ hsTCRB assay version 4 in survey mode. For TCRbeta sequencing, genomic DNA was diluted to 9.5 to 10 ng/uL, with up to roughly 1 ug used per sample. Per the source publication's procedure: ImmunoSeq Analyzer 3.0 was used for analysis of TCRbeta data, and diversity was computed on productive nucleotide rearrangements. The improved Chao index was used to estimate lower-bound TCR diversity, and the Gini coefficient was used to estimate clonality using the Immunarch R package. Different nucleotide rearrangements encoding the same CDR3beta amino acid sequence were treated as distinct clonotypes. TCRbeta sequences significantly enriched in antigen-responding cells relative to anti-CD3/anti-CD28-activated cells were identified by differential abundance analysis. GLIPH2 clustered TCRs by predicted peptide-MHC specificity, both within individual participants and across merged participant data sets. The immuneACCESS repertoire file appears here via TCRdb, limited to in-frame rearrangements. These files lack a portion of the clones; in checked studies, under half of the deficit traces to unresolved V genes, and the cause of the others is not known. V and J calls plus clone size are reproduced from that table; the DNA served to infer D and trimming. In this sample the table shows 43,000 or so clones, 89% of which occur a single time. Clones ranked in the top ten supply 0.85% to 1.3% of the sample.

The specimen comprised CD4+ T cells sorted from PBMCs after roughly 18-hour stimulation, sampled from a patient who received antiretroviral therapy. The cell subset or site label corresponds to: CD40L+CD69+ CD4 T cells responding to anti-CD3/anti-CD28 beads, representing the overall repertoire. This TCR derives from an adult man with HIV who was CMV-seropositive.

The nucleotide sequence reads as follows: TGCGCCAGCAGCCAAGAAGGACAGGCGAACACTGAAGCTTTCTTT. Translated, this is CASSQEGQANTEAFF. This receptor chain uses TRBV4-1 and TRBJ1-1; 7 middle bases align to TRBD1. Trimming takes 0 bases off V and 1 base off J; junction bases not matched to a gene: 2. CDR1 and CDR2, per the germline V gene, are MGHRA and YSYEKL. The CDR3 runs 15 residues from the cysteine to the phenylalanine. Just the 45-base CDR3 DNA is kept, in frame starting at base 1.